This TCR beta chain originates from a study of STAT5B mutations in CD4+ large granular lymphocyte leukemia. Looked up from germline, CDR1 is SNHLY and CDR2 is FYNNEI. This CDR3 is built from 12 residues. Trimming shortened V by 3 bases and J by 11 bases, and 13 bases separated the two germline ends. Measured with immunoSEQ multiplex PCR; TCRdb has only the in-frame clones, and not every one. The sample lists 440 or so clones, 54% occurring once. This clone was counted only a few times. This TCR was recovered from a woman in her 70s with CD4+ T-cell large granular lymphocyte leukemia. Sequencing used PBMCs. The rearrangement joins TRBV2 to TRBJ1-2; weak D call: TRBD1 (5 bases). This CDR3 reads CASSDGGRAYTF. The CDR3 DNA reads TGTGCCAGCAGTGATGGAGGCAGGGCTTACACCTTC.